The 13 T cell receptor beta chains below all came from one sample that was sequenced in a study of T cells after somatic rescue of genetic block (dated by TCRdb to about 2020). The library was built by means of the immunoSEQ multiplex PCR assay. TCRdb limited this immuneACCESS table to in-frame rearrangements with V and J called. A share of clones is missing; checked studies link under half to unresolved V genes, and the rest is unexplained. Counted in this sample were about 63,000 clones; 90% to 95% of them appeared once. Around 3% of the sample goes to the ten largest clones. Sequenced sample: peripheral blood mononuclear cells (PBMCs). The receptors stem from a man aged 35 to 55.

V is TRBV6-1 and J is TRBJ1-2; D gene uncertain. CDR1 and CDR2 (germline): MNHNS, SASEGT. Deletions cut 6 bases from V and 4 bases from J, with 9 bases between. This CDR3 is 12 amino acids long. This CDR3 reads CASSPNAYGYTF. The CDR3 DNA follows: TGTGCCAGCAGCCCCAACGCCTATGGCTACACCTTC.

DNA of the CDR3: TGTGCCAGCAGCTACTGGGACAGAGCCTACGAGCAGTACTTC. This translates into CASSYWDRAYEQYF. The rearrangement links TRBV5-4 to TRBJ2-7, with 7 bases lining up with TRBD1. V was pared by 3 bases and J by 2 bases, with 5 bases of the junction left unmatched. Germline CDR1 is SGHNT and CDR2 is YYREEE (reference sequence). The CDR3 has 14 residues.

J is TRBJ2-3 and V is TRBV7-9; either TRBD1 or TRBD2 may fit D (5 bases each). Trimming pared 3 bases from V and 1 base from J, leaving 11 bases between. CDR3 size: 15 residues. Germline assignment: CDR1 SEHNR and CDR2 FQNEAQ (reference sequence). Written as DNA, the CDR3 is TGTGCCAGCAGCTTGGGGGACCTTGGCACAGATACGCAGTATTTT. Its translation is CASSLGDLGTDTQYF.

This clone occurred a few times. The gene calls are TRBV5-5 and TRBJ2-3, with 11 bases identical to TRBD2. V lost 2 bases and J lost 2; bases outside the gene matches: 7. There are 17 residues in the CDR3. The germline gives CDR1 SGHKS, CDR2 YYEKEE (reference sequence). In nucleotides, the CDR3 is TGTGCCAGCAGCTTAATAACTAGCGGGAGTATCACAGATACGCAGTATTTT. Its protein is CASSLITSGSITDTQYF.

The V and J genes are TRBV6-1 and TRBJ1-5, with D tentatively TRBD1 (5 bases). The V end was cut by 6 bases, the J end by 3 bases, with 12 bases between. Germline CDR1 and CDR2: MNHNS and SASEGT. The CDR3 runs 14 residues. DNA of the CDR3: TGTGCCAGCAGGCCAGGGCAGTACAATCAGCCCCAGCATTTT. Protein: CASRPGQYNQPQHF.

The chain carries TRBV14 and TRBJ2-7; 8 bases align to TRBD2. The CDR3 length is 17 residues. J gave up 0 bases and V 2 bases, and 9 bases lay outside the gene matches. Germline V gene lookup returns CDR1 SGHDN and CDR2 FVKESK. CDR3 sequence reads: CASSQTRASGSSYEQYF. CDR3 coding DNA: TGTGCCAGCAGCCAAACGCGGGCTAGCGGGTCCTCCTACGAGCAGTACTTC.

The gene calls are TRBV28 and TRBJ2-7; TRBD2 aligns across 11 bases. CDR1 and CDR2 from the germline V gene are MDHEN and SYDVKM. The CDR3 spans 15 residues. V lost 6 bases, J lost 0 bases, and 4 bases stayed unmatched. The CDR3 bases are TGTGCCAGCAGCGCCGGGACTAGCGGCTCCTACGAGCAGTACTTC. It specifies CASSAGTSGSYEQYF.

The chain has TRBV6-5 and TRBJ2-1; D call uncertain. V gave up 2 bases and J gave up 8 bases, with 13 bases separating them. Germline values: CDR1 MNHEY, CDR2 SVGAGI. CDR3 size: 14 residues. This CDR3 reads CASSYAGLVDEQFF. The CDR3, as DNA: TGTGCCAGCAGTTACGCCGGCCTTGTGGATGAGCAGTTCTTC.

The rearrangement joins TRBV29-1 to TRBJ2-5; D assignment may be TRBD1 or TRBD2 (6 bases each). Germline values: CDR1 SQVTM, CDR2 ANQGSEA. This CDR3 contains 14 residues. The germline V and J ends were trimmed by 8 bases and 5 bases, with 21 bases remaining between them. CDR3 DNA: TGCAGCATTTCTGGGGGACTTCAGGGGGAGACCCAGTACTTC. This codes for CSISGGLQGETQYF.

This chain uses TRBV7-9 with TRBJ2-1; 7 bases are shared with TRBD2. Unmatched junction bases numbered 2, after V lost 0 bases and J lost 6 bases. Germline loops: CDR1 SEHNR, CDR2 FQNEAQ (reference sequence). The CDR3 is made up of 14 amino acids. The CDR3, as DNA: TGTGCCAGCAGCTTAGCGGGACTAACCAATGAGCAGTTCTTC. It yields the protein CASSLAGLTNEQFF.

The chain is built from TRBV5-1 and TRBJ2-2, with 9 bases fitting TRBD1. The trim removed 0 bases at V and 7 bases at J, leaving 4 bases unmatched. The length of the CDR3 is 15 residues. Germline V gene sequence: CDR1 SGHRS, CDR2 YFSETQ. The CDR3 sequence is CASSLGDRAGGELFF. CDR3 in DNA: TGCGCCAGCAGCTTGGGGGACAGGGCTGGCGGGGAGCTGTTTTTT. Complete variable domain (other parts from reference TRBV5-1 and TRBJ2-2): KAGVTQTPRYLIKTRGQQVTLSCSPISGHRSVSWYQQTPGQGLQFLFEYFSETQRNKGNFPGRFSGRQFSNSRSEMNVSTLELGDSALYLCASSLGDRAGGELFFGEGSRLTVL.

The chain is built from TRBV6-6 and TRBJ1-2; 7 bases align to TRBD1. There are 15 residues in the CDR3. The V gene end was trimmed by 5 bases and the J gene end by 6 bases; junction bases not matched to a gene: 12. CDR1 is MNHNY, CDR2 SVGAGI, per germline (reference sequence). CDR3 nucleotides: TGTGCCAGCAGTCTCCCTCCGGGACAGAGCCATGGCTACACCTTC. This translates into CASSLPPGQSHGYTF.

This chain links TRBV7-9 with TRBJ2-7; the match to TRBD2 covers 7 bases. Germline V lookup: CDR1 SEHNR, CDR2 FQNEAQ (reference sequence). CDR3 size: 16 residues. With V trimmed by 6 bases and J by 2 bases, 13 bases remained unmatched. CDR3 in DNA: TGTGCCAGCAGTTTCGCGGGGGAGTGGCCTACCTACGAGCAGTACTTC. This sequence encodes CASSFAGEWPTYEQYF.